The count of the clone carrying this T cell receptor beta chain is one. As yet, its antigen is unknown. This entry is derived from a study of shared clonotypes between healthy human individuals. Study in general: Per-donor plates numbered three CD4 naive, three CD4 memory, two CD8 naive and one CD8 memory. Study conclusions and caveats: Researchers found naive subsets generally carried larger estimated richness than memory subsets. Among non-shared clonotypes, generation probabilities were lower than among those shared by all four donors. Clonotype sharing among the donors was expected to vary with sequencing depth.

J was trimmed by 6 bases and V by 0 bases; bases with no gene match: 10. The CDR3 consists of 16 residues. Germline V CDR1 and CDR2: LGHNA, YSLEER. Produced via immunoSEQ multiplex PCR; TCRdb's table is partial and in-frame only. This sample has 300,000 to 350,000 clones, with about 73% found just once. The V and J genes are TRBV4-3 and TRBJ2-7, with TRBD2 identical over 8 bases. This TCR was recovered from a man between 25 and 39 years old in good health. The sequenced sample was memory CD4+ T cells sorted from blood. Subset described: CD45RA-negative fraction. The CDR3 DNA sequence: TGCGCCAGCAGCCAAGATATGCGAGCGGGAGCCTTCGAGCAGTACTTC. This sequence encodes CASSQDMRAGAFEQYF.